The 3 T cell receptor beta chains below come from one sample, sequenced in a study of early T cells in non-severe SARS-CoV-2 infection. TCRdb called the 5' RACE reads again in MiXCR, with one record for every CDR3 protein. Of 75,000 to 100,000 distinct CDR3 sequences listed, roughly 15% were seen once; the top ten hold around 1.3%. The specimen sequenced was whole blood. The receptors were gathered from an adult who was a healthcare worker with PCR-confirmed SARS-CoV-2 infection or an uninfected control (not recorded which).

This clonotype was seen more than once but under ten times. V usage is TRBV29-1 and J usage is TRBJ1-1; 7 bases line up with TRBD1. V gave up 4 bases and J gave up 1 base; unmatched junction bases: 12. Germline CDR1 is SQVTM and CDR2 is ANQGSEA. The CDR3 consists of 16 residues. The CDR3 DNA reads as TGCAGCGTTGTAGGAGGGGGCCAAGTGGGGAACACTGAAGCTTTCTTT. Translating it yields CSVVGGGQVGNTEAFF.

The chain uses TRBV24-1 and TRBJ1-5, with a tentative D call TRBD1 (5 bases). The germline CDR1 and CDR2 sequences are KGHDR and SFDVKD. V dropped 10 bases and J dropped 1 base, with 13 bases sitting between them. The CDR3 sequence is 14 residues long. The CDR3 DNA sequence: TGTGCCACTAAAGACAGAGACAGCAATCAGCCCCAGCATTTT. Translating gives CATKDRDSNQPQHF.

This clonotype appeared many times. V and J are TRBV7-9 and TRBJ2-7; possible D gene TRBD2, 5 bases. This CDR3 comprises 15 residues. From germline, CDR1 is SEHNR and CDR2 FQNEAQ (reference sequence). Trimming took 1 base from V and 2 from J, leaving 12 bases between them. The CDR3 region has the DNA TGTGCCAGCAGCTTAGAAGGAGGAGGCCCCTACGAGCAGTACTTC. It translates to CASSLEGGGPYEQYF. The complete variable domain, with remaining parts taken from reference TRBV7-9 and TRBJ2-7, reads DTGVSQNPRHKITKRGQNVTFRCDPISEHNRLYWYRQTLGQGPEFLTYFQNEAQLEKSRLLSDRFSAERPKGSFSTLEIQRTEQGDSAMYLCASSLEGGGPYEQYFGPGTRLTVT.